A single sample is the source of the 17 T cell receptor beta chains below, sequenced in a study of CD8 T cells in Susac syndrome. cDNA came from around 0.5 to 1 ug RNA primed by random hexamers. TCRdb called the immunoSEQ multiplex PCR reads again in MiXCR, with one record for every CDR3 protein. Seen here are roughly 180,000 distinct CDR3 sequences, approximately 93% observed once, and the top ten hold approximately 0.09%. Material: CD4+ T cells from PBMCs. Every receptor here comes from a human donor with multiple sclerosis.

The rearrangement uses TRBV6-1 and TRBJ1-6; 10 positions match TRBD1. CDR1 is MNHNS and CDR2 is SASEGT in the germline V gene. The ends lost 6 bases at V and 5 bases at J; junction bases unmatched: 7. The length of the CDR3 is 16 residues. The CDR3 DNA is TGTGCCAGCAGGCGCCGGGACAGGGGAAATAATTCACCCCTCCACTTT. It is translated as CASRRRDRGNNSPLHF.

This chain links TRBV4-1 with TRBJ2-7, with D tentatively TRBD1 (6 bases). This CDR3 spans 15 amino acids. Germline lookup yields CDR1 MGHRA and CDR2 YSYEKL. V was clipped by 2 bases and J by 2 bases, with 13 bases between them. CDR3 region: CASSQNDGQTYEQYF. The CDR3 region has the DNA TGCGCCAGCAGCCAAAACGACGGACAGACCTACGAGCAGTACTTC.

The genes are TRBV2 and TRBJ1-2; no reliable D call. CDR1 and CDR2 from the germline V gene are SNHLY and FYNNEI. CDR3 size: 22 residues. V was trimmed by 6 bases and J by 1 base, leaving 36 bases between them. The CDR3 loop is CASRRAVIPPSGGMGFNYGYTF. For the CDR3, the DNA is TGTGCCAGCAGGAGAGCAGTAATCCCCCCTAGCGGAGGTATGGGATTTAACTATGGCTACACCTTC.

The count of this clonotype is one. CDR3 sequence: CAWSIGNTIYF. The DNA of the CDR3 is TGTGCCTGGAGCATCGGAAACACCATATATTTT. The V call is TRBV30, the J call TRBJ1-3; D is undetermined. Germline V gives CDR1 GTSNPN, CDR2 SVGIG (reference sequence). This CDR3 has 11 residues. Between the trimmed V and J ends, which lost 3 bases and 4 bases, there was a span of 4 bases.

The V gene is TRBV4-2, the J gene TRBJ2-7, with 9 bases fitting TRBD1. Germline-derived CDR1 and CDR2 are LGHNA and YNFKEQ. This CDR3 has 13 residues. Trimming at V came to 4 bases and at J to 5 bases, leaving 3 bases not matched to a gene. The DNA of the CDR3 is TGTGCCAGCAGCCCAGGGGACAGGGACGAGCAGTACTTC. This encodes CASSPGDRDEQYF.

This rearrangement joins TRBV28 to TRBJ1-2; D is undetermined. CDR1 is MDHEN and CDR2 is SYDVKM in the germline V gene. The CDR3 extends over 14 amino acids. V lost 3 bases to trimming and J lost 3 bases, with 11 bases between them. CDR3 amino acids: CASSFGVRDYGYTF. The DNA of the CDR3 is TGTGCCAGCAGTTTCGGGGTTCGAGACTATGGCTACACCTTC.

The rearrangement joins TRBV29-1 to TRBJ2-1; no firm D call. Trimming cost V 1 base and J 10 bases, with 14 bases left between them. This CDR3 is 13 amino acids long. Germline V gene sequence: CDR1 SQVTM, CDR2 ANQGSEA. The CDR3 nucleotides read TGCAGCGTTGAAGCAGACACCACGGACGAGCAGTTCTTC. This codes for CSVEADTTDEQFF.

This chain joins TRBV19 and TRBJ2-7; D not resolved. The CDR3 has 13 amino acids. Germline V CDR1 and CDR2: LNHDA, SQIVND (reference sequence). Trimming pared 5 bases from V and 0 bases from J, leaving 8 bases between. DNA for the CDR3: TGTGCCAGTAGTTTCAGAAACTCCTACGAGCAGTACTTC. This encodes CASSFRNSYEQYF.

The CDR3 coding sequence is TGTGCCAGCAGCCGCGGTCTAGCGGCATCCTTAGATACGCAGTATTTT. Protein product: CASSRGLAASLDTQYF. The chain combines TRBV3-1 with TRBJ2-3; 7 nucleotides agree with TRBD2. The CDR3 consists of 16 residues. After removal of 4 bases from V and 5 bases from J, the junction contained 12 bases not matched to a gene. The V gene's germline CDR1 is LGHDT and CDR2 YNNKEL (reference sequence).

The chain combines TRBV24-1 with TRBJ2-3; 8 positions match TRBD2. The CDR3 spans 17 residues. V was clipped by 4 bases and J by 5 bases; unmatched bases: 13. In germline, CDR1 is KGHDR, CDR2 SFDVKD. CDR3 sequence: CATSENPGTSRGDTQYF. The DNA for the CDR3 is TGTGCCACCAGTGAGAACCCCGGGACTAGTCGTGGAGATACGCAGTATTTT.

The chain links TRBV30 to TRBJ2-5; D is undetermined. This CDR3 region has 13 residues. CDR1 is GTSNPN and CDR2 is SVGIG in the germline V gene (reference sequence). V was clipped by 2 bases and J by 5 bases, with 12 bases between them. CDR3 sequence: CAWSSAGGETQYF. The CDR3 DNA reads as TGTGCCTGGAGTAGCGCCGGTGGGGAGACCCAGTACTTC.

The chain couples TRBV2 to TRBJ2-6; no firm D call. There are 15 residues in the CDR3. The ends were cut back, 6 bases at V and 0 bases at J, with 9 bases in the middle. The germline CDR1 and CDR2 sequences are SNHLY and FYNNEI. This CDR3 reads CASRDTSSGANVLTF. Written as DNA, the CDR3 is TGTGCCAGCAGAGACACCTCCTCTGGGGCCAACGTCCTGACTTTC.

The chain couples TRBV15 to TRBJ2-1; 9 nucleotides align to TRBD2. The CDR3 spans 17 residues. Germline V gives CDR1 LNHNV, CDR2 YYDKDF (reference sequence). V lost 2 bases to trimming and J lost 4 bases; unmatched junction nucleotides: 9. The CDR3 spells CATSRRGAAGGYNEQFF. The DNA for the CDR3 is TGTGCCACCAGCAGACGGGGGGCAGCGGGAGGATACAATGAGCAGTTCTTC.

The chain has TRBV6-5 and TRBJ2-4; 9 nucleotides match TRBD2. The CDR3 consists of 13 residues. Germline CDR1 is MNHEY and CDR2 is SVGAGI. With V trimmed by 6 bases and J by 8 bases, 5 bases remained unmatched. The DNA of the CDR3 is TGTGCCAGCAGAAAAGCGGGAGGCGACATTCAGTACTTC. Translating it yields CASRKAGGDIQYF.

The CDR3, as DNA: TGTGCCAGCAGTGGCCCCCTAGCGCAAGGGGCCAACGTCCTGACTTTC. Protein sequence: CASSGPLAQGANVLTF. V usage is TRBV2 and J usage is TRBJ2-6; possibly TRBD2 for D (6 bases). V was shortened by 4 bases and J by 4 bases, with 14 bases between the two germline ends. The CDR3 length is 16 residues. The germline V gene has CDR1 SNHLY and CDR2 FYNNEI.

The chain carries TRBV28 and TRBJ1-2, with 7 bases matching TRBD1. From germline, CDR1 is MDHEN and CDR2 SYDVKM. The CDR3 runs to 13 residues. V shed 6 bases, J shed 6 bases, and the junction held 7 bases outside the gene matches. DNA for the CDR3: TGTGCCAGCAGCACACAGGGGAGGGATGGCTACACCTTC. It codes for CASSTQGRDGYTF.

The chain recombines TRBV5-1 with TRBJ2-6, with 7 bases that match TRBD2. V shed 7 bases, J shed 0 bases, and the junction held 1 base outside the gene matches. Germline V gene data show CDR1 as SGHRS and CDR2 as YFSETQ. The CDR3 is made up of 14 amino acids. The CDR3 protein is CASREVSGANVLTF. DNA of the CDR3: TGCGCCAGCCGGGAGGTCTCTGGGGCCAACGTCCTGACTTTC. The variable domain in full, with the rest retrieved from reference TRBV5-1 and TRBJ2-6, is KAGVTQTPRYLIKTRGQQVTLSCSPISGHRSVSWYQQTPGQGLQFLFEYFSETQRNKGNFPGRFSGRQFSNSRSEMNVSTLELGDSALYLCASREVSGANVLTFGAGSRLTVL.